This entry describes one T cell receptor beta chain. Its specificity is not known. This record belongs to a study of T cells after yellow fever vaccination. Notes on the study in general: Subsequent to the booster, the majority of primary-vaccination clones reappeared (96% CD4, approximately 85% CD8).

V lost 0 bases, J lost 2 bases, and 2 bases lay in between. CDR1 is SGHTA and CDR2 is FQGNSA in the germline V gene. The CDR3 spans 12 residues. 5'RACE template switching added a universal primer site and UMIs to TCR cDNA. TCRdb reprocessed the 5' RACE reads via MiXCR and lists one record per CDR3 protein. Here the sample spans about 510,000 distinct CDR3 sequences, just over 20% being singletons. The gene calls are TRBV7-2 and TRBJ2-7; D not resolved. This receptor was taken from a man between 18 and 35 years old who received the YFV17D yellow fever vaccine. The starting material was PBMCs, obtained approximately 20 days after the first yellow fever vaccination. In DNA form, the CDR3 reads TGTGCCAGCAGCTTAGCCACCTACGAGCAGTACTTC. Amino acids: CASSLATYEQYF.